The 4 T cell receptor beta chains reported below all come from one sample, sequenced in a study of early T cells in non-severe SARS-CoV-2 infection. TCRdb re-analysed the 5' RACE reads in MiXCR, keeping a single row per CDR3 protein. Among tens of thousands of distinct CDR3 sequences listed, less than 5% were seen once. Sequenced material: whole blood. All receptors come from an adult who was a healthcare worker with PCR-confirmed SARS-CoV-2 infection or an uninfected control (not recorded which).

This clonotype was recorded many times. The DNA for the CDR3 is TGTGCCAGCAGCTTATTTAGCGGGAAGAATGAGCAGTTCTTC. Its protein is CASSLFSGKNEQFF. The rearrangement links TRBV7-6 to TRBJ2-1, with 8 bases aligning to TRBD2. The CDR3 is made up of 14 amino acids. Germline values: CDR1 SGHVS, CDR2 FNYEAQ. Germline trimming cut 2 bases from V and 7 bases from J; bases unmatched to any gene: 4.

This clonotype occurred a few times. V is TRBV10-3 and J is TRBJ2-1; 11 nucleotides align to TRBD2. With V trimmed by 3 bases and J by 2 bases, 15 bases remained unmatched. This CDR3 is 20 amino acids long. CDR1 ENHRY and CDR2 SYGVKD come from the germline V gene. The CDR3 DNA follows: TGTGCCATCAGTGAACATAGCGGGGGGGCCGCCAGTGGAACCTACAATGAGCAGTTCTTC. As protein: CAISEHSGGAASGTYNEQFF.

This clonotype was seen many times. This chain's CDR3 is CASSLSRDRVHEQFF. CDR3 bases: TGTGCCAGCAGCTTGTCGAGGGACAGGGTGCATGAGCAGTTCTTC. The V call is TRBV7-2, the J call TRBJ2-1; TRBD1 matches 9 bases. The CDR3 has 15 residues. From germline, CDR1 is SGHTA and CDR2 FQGNSA. V lost 3 bases, J lost 8 bases, and 8 bases stayed unmatched.

The V call is TRBV14, the J call TRBJ1-1; D is perhaps TRBD1 (5 bases). This CDR3 comprises 18 residues. Trimming removed 0 bases from V and 4 bases from J, with 21 bases in between. Germline V CDR1 and CDR2: SGHDN, FVKESK. CDR3 amino acids: CASSQEPDSWLGITEAFF. DNA of the CDR3: TGTGCCAGCAGCCAAGAGCCAGACAGCTGGTTGGGGATCACTGAAGCTTTCTTT.